The sequence of this TCR beta chain was determined in a study of TIL therapy for anti-PD-1-resistant metastatic lung cancer. Study as a whole: Median patient age was 54, ranging roughly 38-75 years.

This was the immunoSEQ v3 assay. Survey-level samples got 2 million or so read pairs; deep-level samples got about 5-6 million. TCRdb keeps only in-frame clones here, not all; method: immunoSEQ multiplex PCR. The data contain tens of thousands of clones, under 75% of them singletons. Time point defined: pre-treatment sample, taken before nivolumab and TIL therapy. Trimming took 2 bases from V and 0 from J, leaving 11 bases between them. Germline V lookup: CDR1 MNHNY, CDR2 SVGAGI (reference sequence). The CDR3 extends over 16 amino acids. J is TRBJ1-5 and V is TRBV6-6; D might be TRBD1 (6 bases). Sequencing used blood, obtained at baseline. This receptor was obtained from a person aged 25 to 80 with non-small cell lung cancer. The CDR3 reads CASSYGQHHSNQPQHF. In DNA, the CDR3 is TGTGCCAGCAGTTACGGACAGCACCATAGCAATCAGCCCCAGCATTTT.